This T cell receptor (beta chain) was recorded in a study of T cell changes during pregnancy in multiple sclerosis (dated 2019 in TCRdb). Turning to the overall study: The study examined how the T cell repertoire changed over the course of pregnancy in women with multiple sclerosis.

With regard to this clone: Its antigen remains undetermined. Base qualities are not provided; no much larger clone lies one nucleotide away.

Library prep was done by the immunoSEQ multiplex PCR assay. Sourced from immuneACCESS, this table was stored by TCRdb with only in-frame sequences that have V and J called. A share of the clones is absent; for the studies checked, an unresolved V gene accounts for under half, and the remainder has no known explanation. The sample table holds 79,000 or so clones, of which approximately 90% were seen once. Clones ranked in the top ten supply around 1.8% of the sample. The germline V end is reduced by 7 bases and the J end by 0 bases; junction bases left unmatched: 9. Taken from the germline V gene, the CDR1 and CDR2 loops are MDHEN and SYDVKM. The cysteine opens and the phenylalanine closes a CDR3 of 15 amino acids. The retained sequence is limited to the CDR3, 45 bases, with the frame set at the first base.

This clonotype was sampled from a female donor in good health, enrolled as a control in a pregnancy study. The rearranged segments are TRBV28 and TRBJ2-7, with 7 middle bases fitting TRBD2. This specimen was peripheral blood, taken in the first trimester of pregnancy. The bases are TGTGCCAGCACCCTCGGGGGGTTCCCCTCCTACGAGCAGTACTTC. Translated, this gives CASTLGGFPSYEQYF.